The TCR beta chain under discussion was sequenced for a study of CD8 T cells in Susac syndrome. Notes on this clonotype: What it binds is not known.

This CDR3 region has 14 residues. Trimming removed 0 bases from V and 1 base from J, with 10 bases in between. Germline CDR1 is GTSNPN and CDR2 is SVGIG (reference sequence). The multiple sclerosis controls were treatment-naive patients with relapsing-remitting disease that was stable or active. FACS enriched CD8+ TEMRA cells, while bulk CD8+ and CD4+ were negatively isolated. Notes on the study in general: As the study acknowledged, the number of individuals who were part of its TCR sequencing and HLA analysis was relatively small.

The RNA input was 0.5 to 1 ug, and it was reverse transcribed with random hexamers. Amplification of TCR beta CDR3 used immunoSEQ multiplex PCR across 54 Vbeta and 13 Jbeta. Each CDR3 protein is one row after TCRdb ran MiXCR on the immunoSEQ multiplex PCR reads. The sample contains about 130,000 distinct CDR3 sequences, about 92% of which appear only once. The V call is TRBV30, the J call TRBJ2-7; tentatively, D is TRBD1 (5 bases). This clonotype was sampled from a human donor with multiple sclerosis. Sequencing used CD8+ T cells from PBMCs. CDR3 amino acids: CAWSVPGRSYEQYF. DNA of the CDR3: TGTGCCTGGAGTGTACCAGGGCGGTCCTACGAGCAGTACTTC.